This TCR beta chain was obtained from a study of shared clonotypes between healthy human individuals. Study in general: CD4 naive and CD4 memory each took three plates per donor, while CD8 naive took two and CD8 memory one. Study findings and constraints: Generally, naive subsets came out with larger estimated richness than memory subsets. With few donors, the genetic and exposure-history diversity represented was limited. Among non-shared clonotypes, generation probabilities were lower than among those shared by all four donors.

Germline CDR1 is SQVTM and CDR2 is ANQGSEA. The V gene lost 7 bases and the J gene lost 7 bases, with 13 bases spanning the gap. This CDR3 is 11 amino acids long. Note on this clone: What it binds is unknown.

Assay: immunoSEQ multiplex PCR; the TCRdb copy retains only in-frame clones and omits some. The data contain about 1 million clones, about 77% of them singletons. Sequencing used memory CD4+ T cells sorted from blood. Indicated subset: CD45RA-negative fraction. This sequence joins TRBV29-1 and TRBJ1-1; D is possibly TRBD1 (5 bases). The source is a man between 18 and 29 years old in good health. The CDR3 is CSAGRGVEAFF. CDR3 DNA: TGCAGCGCGGGGCGGGGAGTTGAAGCTTTCTTT. Full variable domain (outside the CDR3, taken from reference TRBV29-1 and TRBJ1-1): SAVISQKPSRDICQRGTSLTIQCQVDSQVTMMFWYRQQPGQSLTLIATANQGSEATYESGFVIDKFPISRPNLTFSTLTVSNMSPEDSSIYLCSAGRGVEAFFGQGTRLTVV.